A selection of T cell receptor beta chains follows, all from one sample in a study of T cells in Graves' hyperthyroidism and ophthalmopathy. TCRdb processed the multiplex PCR reads anew with MiXCR; each CDR3 protein has one entry. The sample carries 600,000 to 850,000 distinct CDR3 sequences, roughly 20% recorded once. Sequenced material: blood. Receptors originate from a woman aged 45 to 65 with Graves' hyperthyroidism that later progressed to Graves' ophthalmopathy. Both conserved end residues are part of each CDR3. D genes are given only for firm matches. A row's size may be missing; if present it is once, few, many or a size class.

v_gene	abundance	j_gene	d_gene	CDR3nt	CDR3aa
TRBV20-1	many	TRBJ2-5	TRBD1	TGCAGTGCCACGGACAGGGGGCTTAGAGAGACCCAGTACTTC	CSATDRGLRETQYF
TRBV18	.	TRBJ2-2	.	TGTGCCAGCTCACCAAACGGGGTCAACACCGGGGAGCTGTTTTTT	CASSPNGVNTGELFF
TRBV7-6	.	TRBJ1-4	.	TGTGCCAGCAGCCCCGGGGTGGCTGAAAAACTGTTTTTT	CASSPGVAEKLFF
TRBV10-3	few	TRBJ1-3	.	TGTGCCATCAGTGATTTGATATCTGGAAACACCATATATTTT	CAISDLISGNTIYF
TRBV6-2/TRBV6-3	many	TRBJ1-5	.	TGTGCCAGCAGTTACGGGGGGGAGCCCCAGCATTTT	CASSYGGEPQHF
TRBV7-6	.	TRBJ1-1	TRBD1	TGTGCCAGCAGCTTACCGACAGGGGATTTGGTCGCTGAAGCTTTCTTT	CASSLPTGDLVAEAFF
TRBV10-3	few	TRBJ1-2	.	TGTGCCATCAGTGAGGCCCGGTCTGATGGCTACACCTTC	CAISEARSDGYTF
TRBV20-1	few	TRBJ2-3	TRBD2	TGCAGTGCTAGGGAAGCGGGGGGGCTTGCAGATACGCAGTATTTT	CSAREAGGLADTQYF
TRBV4-1	few	TRBJ1-5	.	TGCGCCAGCAGCCAAGATCGGGGGTTTCAGCCCCAGCATTTT	CASSQDRGFQPQHF
TRBV7-2	few	TRBJ1-5	.	TGTGCCAGCAGCTTAGATTGGGGTTACAATCAGCCCCAGCATTTT	CASSLDWGYNQPQHF
TRBV7-3	.	TRBJ2-1	TRBD1	TGTGCCAGCAGCGCAGCCGGGACAGGGGGCCATGAGCAGTTCTTC	CASSAAGTGGHEQFF
TRBV2	many	TRBJ2-2	.	TGTGCCAGCAGAAGGAACACCGGGGAGCTGTTTTTT	CASRRNTGELFF
TRBV27	.	TRBJ1-6	.	TGTGCCAGCAGGATCTATAATTCACCCCTCCACTTT	CASRIYNSPLHF
TRBV6-5	few	TRBJ2-1	.	TGTGCCAGCAGTTACATGGGACTTGTCAACAATGAGCAGTTCTTC	CASSYMGLVNNEQFF
TRBV20-1	many	TRBJ1-2	.	TGCAGTGCTAGTCAGGGAAGAGGGAACTATGGCTACACCTTC	CSASQGRGNYGYTF
TRBV2	few	TRBJ2-7	.	TGTGCCAGCAGTGAAGCCACATTGACGGAACAGTACTTC	CASSEATLTEQYF
TRBV20-1	.	TRBJ1-6	TRBD1	TGCAGTGCTAGAGCACAGGGACAGAGAGGAGGGTCACCCCTCCACTTT	CSARAQGQRGGSPLHF
TRBV10-3	.	TRBJ2-1	.	TGTGCCATCAATCCTACAGGATGCAATGAGCAGTTCTTC	CAINPTGCNEQFF
TRBV12-3/TRBV12-4	many	TRBJ1-2	.	TGTGCCAGCAGTTCCCTCGAAGGCTACACCTTC	CASSSLEGYTF
TRBV27	few	TRBJ2-6	TRBD2	TGTGCCAGCAGCGTGGGGGTGCGGGGGGCTACGTCTGGGGCCAACGTCCTGACTTTC	CASSVGVRGATSGANVLTF
TRBV5-1	.	TRBJ2-1	.	TGCGCCAGCAGCTCGCGGGCTGGACAGTACAATGAGCAGTTCTTC	CASSSRAGQYNEQFF
TRBV2	.	TRBJ2-5	.	TGTGCCAGCAGCCTCAGGGATTACGAGACCCAGTACTTC	CASSLRDYETQYF
TRBV20-1	many	TRBJ1-1	.	TGCAGTGCTAGAGATCGAGAGTGGGTTCTTAACACTGAAGCTTTCTTT	CSARDREWVLNTEAFF
TRBV5-1	many	TRBJ2-3	TRBD2	TGCGCCAGCAGCCAAGCCGAGACTAGCGGGGGAATAGATACGCAGTATTTT	CASSQAETSGGIDTQYF